This TCR beta chain comes out of a study of blood T cell repertoires in COVID-19. Background on the study: Acute-phase and convalescent COVID-19 samples originated in the United States, Italy and Spain. Nucleic acid was either cDNA or gDNA, and it came from T cells, B-cell-depleted T cells, or PBMCs.

CDR3 length equals 14 residues. Germline V gene sequence: CDR1 MNHEY, CDR2 SVGEGT. The ends lost 6 bases at V and 2 bases at J; junction bases unmatched: 5. Original handling: Amplifying reference gene primers gave estimates of nucleated cell counts. Data came from immunoSEQ multiplex PCR; TCRdb stores just in-frame clones and leaves some out. V and J calls and clone size are copied from that table; D and trimming were computed from the DNA. The profile shows 150,000 to 200,000 clones, roughly 80% of them singletons. The sequence was collected from a woman younger than 45 with acute or convalescent COVID-19. V usage is TRBV6-2 or TRBV6-3 and J usage is TRBJ2-3; 7 bases fit TRBD1. Sequencing was performed on peripheral blood. Here the CDR3 reads CASSRGQFTDTQYF. The CDR3 nucleotides are TGTGCCAGCAGCCGGGGACAGTTCACAGATACGCAGTATTTT.